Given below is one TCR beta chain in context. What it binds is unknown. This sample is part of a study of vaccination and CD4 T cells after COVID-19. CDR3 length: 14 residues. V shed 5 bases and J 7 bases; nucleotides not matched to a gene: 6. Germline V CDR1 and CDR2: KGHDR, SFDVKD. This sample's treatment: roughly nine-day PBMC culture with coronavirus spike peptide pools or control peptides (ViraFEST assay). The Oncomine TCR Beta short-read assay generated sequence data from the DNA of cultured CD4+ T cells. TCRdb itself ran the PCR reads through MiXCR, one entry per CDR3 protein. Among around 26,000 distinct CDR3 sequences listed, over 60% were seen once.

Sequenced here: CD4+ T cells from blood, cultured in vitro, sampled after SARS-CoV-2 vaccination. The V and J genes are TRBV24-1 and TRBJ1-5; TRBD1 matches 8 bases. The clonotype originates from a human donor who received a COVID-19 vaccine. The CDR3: CATSGTGPGQPQHF. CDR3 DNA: TGTGCCACCAGTGGGACAGGGCCGGGGCAGCCCCAGCATTTT.